These 7 T cell receptor beta chains share one sample of origin, sequenced in a study of cytomegalovirus exposure and HLA in healthy donors. PCR amplification relied on 60 Vbeta primers (plus 13 Jbeta primers). The protocol was immunoSEQ multiplex PCR, while the TCRdb copy is restricted to in-frame clones and leaves out a portion. The repertoire has 100,000 to 150,000 clones, about three quarters of them found once; the top ten carry around 2.6%. Material for sequencing was PBMCs. The receptors stem from a human donor in good health.

This clone has only a few counts. The chain uses TRBV2 and TRBJ1-2; D possibly corresponds to TRBD1 (5 bases). V lost 7 bases and J 4 bases, leaving 19 bases between the germline ends. Germline V CDR1 and CDR2: SNHLY, FYNNEI. This CDR3 region has 15 residues. The CDR3, as DNA: TGTGCCAGCACTTGGGACTCCGGCTTGACCTATGGCTACACCTTC. Encoded protein: CASTWDSGLTYGYTF. Variable domain in full (rest from reference TRBV2 and TRBJ1-2): EPEVTQTPSHQVTQMGQEVILRCVPISNHLYFYWYRQILGQKVEFLVSFYNNEISEKSEIFDDQFSVERPDGSNFTLKIRSTKLEDSAMYFCASTWDSGLTYGYTFGSGTRLTVV.

The J gene is TRBJ1-1, the V gene TRBV15; weak D call: TRBD1 (5 bases). CDR3 length: 14 residues. Germline V CDR1 and CDR2: LNHNV, YYDKDF (reference sequence). Trimming took off 1 base at V and 4 bases at J, with 10 bases between the two ends. DNA for the CDR3: TGTGCCACCAGCAGAGCCTCGGGGGGCACTGAAGCTTTCTTT. Translated, it gives CATSRASGGTEAFF.

The chain links TRBV27 to TRBJ1-2; the D gene is possibly TRBD1 (6 bases). V lost 0 bases, J lost 5 bases, and 7 bases lay in between. Germline assignment: CDR1 MNHEY and CDR2 SMNVEV (reference sequence). This CDR3 spans 13 amino acids. The DNA for the CDR3 is TGTGCCAGCAGTTTATCGAGGGGGTATGGCTACACCTTC. It encodes CASSLSRGYGYTF.

The chain couples TRBV18 to TRBJ1-4; the D gene is possibly TRBD1 (6 bases). The CDR3 is made up of 15 amino acids. The germline V and J ends were trimmed by 1 base and 1 base, with 7 bases remaining between them. CDR1 is KGHSH and CDR2 is LQKENI in the germline V gene. The CDR3 loop is CASSPLQGTNEKLFF. The DNA for the CDR3 is TGTGCCAGCTCACCACTACAGGGAACTAATGAAAAACTGTTTTTT.

The gene calls are TRBV5-6 and TRBJ2-5, with D possibly TRBD2 on 7 matching bases. The CDR3 spans 16 residues. V lost 4 bases and J lost 4, with 20 bases in between. Per the germline V gene, CDR1 is SGHDT and CDR2 is YYEEEE. The CDR3 nucleotides are TGTGCCAGCAGCGCTTATGGGGGGGCAGGAGGAGAGACCCAGTACTTC. It is translated as CASSAYGGAGGETQYF. Based on the CDR3 plus reference TRBV5-6 and TRBJ2-5, the full variable domain is DAGVTQSPTHLIKTRGQQVTLRCSPKSGHDTVSWYQQALGQGPQFIFQYYEEEERQRGNFPDRFSGHQFPNYSSELNVNALLLGDSALYLCASSAYGGAGGETQYFGPGTRLLVL.

The rearrangement joins TRBV4-3 to TRBJ2-3, with 11 bases aligning to TRBD2. V lost 1 base and J lost 6; bases outside the gene matches: 6. Germline V gene sequence: CDR1 LGHNA, CDR2 YSLEER. The CDR3 has 16 amino acids. CDR3 amino acids: CASSQGVAGGLDTQYF. CDR3 bases: TGCGCCAGCAGCCAAGGGGTAGCGGGGGGGCTGGATACGCAGTATTTT.

The rearrangement uses TRBV28 and TRBJ2-5; D may be TRBD1 (6 bases). Germline CDR1 MDHEN, CDR2 SYDVKM. Trimming cost V 3 bases and J 0 bases, with 14 bases left between them. CDR3 size: 16 residues. CDR3 nucleotides: TGTGCCAGCAGTTTTGGCAGGGGCGAGTACCAAGAGACCCAGTACTTC. Translating it yields CASSFGRGEYQETQYF. Variable domain in full (rest from reference TRBV28 and TRBJ2-5): DVKVTQSSRYLVKRTGEKVFLECVQDMDHENMFWYRQDPGLGLRLIYFSYDVKMKEKGDIPEGYSVSREKKERFSLILESASTNQTSMYLCASSFGRGEYQETQYFGPGTRLLVL.